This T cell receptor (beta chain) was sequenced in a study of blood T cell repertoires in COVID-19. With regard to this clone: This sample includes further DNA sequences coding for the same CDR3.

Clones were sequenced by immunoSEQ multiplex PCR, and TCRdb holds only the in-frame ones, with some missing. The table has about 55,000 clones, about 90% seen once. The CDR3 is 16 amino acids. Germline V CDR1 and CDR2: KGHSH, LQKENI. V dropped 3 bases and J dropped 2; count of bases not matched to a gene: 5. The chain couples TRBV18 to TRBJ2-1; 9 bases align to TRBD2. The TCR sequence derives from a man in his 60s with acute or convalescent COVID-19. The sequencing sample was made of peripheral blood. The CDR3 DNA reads TGTGCCAGCTCACCGACTAGCGGACGGGCCTACAATGAGCAGTTCTTC. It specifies CASSPTSGRAYNEQFF. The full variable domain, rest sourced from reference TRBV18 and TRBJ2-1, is NAGVMQNPRHLVRRRGQEARLRCSPMKGHSHVYWYRQLPEEGLKFMVYLQKENIIDESGMPKERFSAEFPKEGPSILRIQQVVRGDSAAYFCASSPTSGRAYNEQFFGPGTRLTVL.